This TCR beta chain comes out of a study of blood T cell repertoires in COVID-19. Study-level information: Researchers got acute and convalescent COVID-19 samples from the United States, Italy and Spain. Nucleic acid was either cDNA or gDNA, and it came from T cells, B-cell-depleted T cells, or PBMCs.

Authors' methods: Reference gene primers were amplified, and this amplification served to estimate nucleated cell counts. Measured with immunoSEQ multiplex PCR; TCRdb has only the in-frame clones, and not every one. V and J calls plus clone size are reproduced from that table; the DNA served to infer D and trimming. In the table there are about 120,000 clones, 85% to 90% of which are singletons. This clone was seen only a few times. The CDR3 is made up of 18 amino acids. CDR1 MGHRA and CDR2 YSYEKL come from the germline V gene. The V and J ends lost 4 bases and 4 bases respectively, with 23 bases between them.

The sequence came from a human donor with acute or convalescent COVID-19. The donor label of this sample is uncertain. Input material: peripheral blood. The genes are TRBV4-1 and TRBJ1-3; D not resolved. The CDR3 DNA follows: TGCGCCAGCAGCCCGCGGCAATTAAGCCGAGGTGTAGGAAACACCATATATTTT. It is translated as CASSPRQLSRGVGNTIYF.